The next 4 T cell receptor beta chains were all read from a single sample in a study of blood T cell repertoires in COVID-19 (dated by TCRdb to about 2020). Libraries were prepared through the immunoSEQ multiplex PCR assay. TCRdb re-hosts the immuneACCESS table, in-frame sequences only. Its copies lack some clones; in the studies checked, an unresolved V gene accounts for under half of them, and the cause for the rest is not known. The sample table lists under 250,000 clones, around 90% of them with a count of one. The ten largest clones represent 1% to 1.5% of the sample. Sequencing input: peripheral blood. The receptors were gathered from a man aged 30-40 years with acute or convalescent COVID-19.

The chain is built from TRBV25-1 and TRBJ1-3; the D gene is possibly TRBD1 (5 bases). Germline-derived CDR1 and CDR2 are MGHDK and SYGVNS. Trimming shortened V by 4 bases and J by 8 bases, and 15 bases separated the two germline ends. The CDR3 runs to 14 residues. The CDR3 sequence is CASSARELVDTIYF. DNA for the CDR3: TGTGCCAGCAGTGCCAGGGAACTGGTAGACACCATATATTTT.

The chain uses TRBV6-2 or TRBV6-3 and TRBJ1-2; 12 bases are shared with TRBD1. With 2 bases clipped from V and 7 bases from J, the junction kept 2 bases outside the gene matches. The CDR3 has 14 amino acids. From germline, CDR1 is MNHEY and CDR2 SVGEGT. The CDR3 nucleotides are TGTGCCAGCAGTTACCAGGGACAGGGGGCTGGCTACACCTTC. It specifies CASSYQGQGAGYTF.

The chain has TRBV19 and TRBJ1-4; the match to TRBD1 covers 7 bases. Germline-derived CDR1 and CDR2 are LNHDA and SQIVND (reference sequence). Losses at the gene ends were 5 bases for V and 4 bases for J; bases not matched to a gene: 4. This CDR3 is built from 14 residues. CDR3 nucleotides: TGTGCCAGTAGTTTGGGGACAGTTAATGAAAAACTGTTTTTT. Translating gives CASSLGTVNEKLFF.

V and J are TRBV7-3 and TRBJ2-3, with 10 bases matching TRBD2. Germline values: CDR1 SGHTA, CDR2 FQGTGA. V dropped 2 bases and J dropped 6; count of bases not matched to a gene: 8. This CDR3 comprises 16 residues. The chain's CDR3 is CASSLVAGGVRDTQYF. The DNA of the CDR3 is TGTGCCAGCAGCTTAGTAGCGGGGGGAGTACGGGATACGCAGTATTTT.